The clone carrying this TCR beta chain was seen more than once but under ten times. The V gene lost 1 base and the J gene lost 2 bases, with 4 bases spanning the gap. The CDR3 has 13 residues. Germline values: CDR1 LGHDT, CDR2 YNNKEL (reference sequence). The sample originates from a study of tumor-infiltrating lymphocytes in primary liver carcinoma. Between about 20 and 30 mg of unsorted bulk tissue served as the source from which RNA and DNA were co-extracted. Researchers generated TCR beta cDNA from roughly 510 ng of total RNA, relying on a constant-region primer. Modified slightly, ARM-PCR produced TCR beta libraries over three nested multiplex PCR rounds. Forward primers for TRBV1-TRBV30 and a C-beta reverse primer served the first two PCR rounds, at 10 cycles each. TCRdb reprocessed the multiplex PCR reads with MiXCR, giving one entry per CDR3 protein. The sample lists tens of thousands of distinct CDR3 sequences; around 75% were seen once.

This chain joins TRBV3-1 and TRBJ2-3; D unresolved. The source of this sequence is a man in his forties with primary liver carcinoma and hepatitis B virus infection. The specimen was tumor-adjacent normal liver tissue. The CDR3 bases are TGTGCCAGCAGCCAAGTCTCCACAGATACGCAGTATTTT. It is translated as CASSQVSTDTQYF.